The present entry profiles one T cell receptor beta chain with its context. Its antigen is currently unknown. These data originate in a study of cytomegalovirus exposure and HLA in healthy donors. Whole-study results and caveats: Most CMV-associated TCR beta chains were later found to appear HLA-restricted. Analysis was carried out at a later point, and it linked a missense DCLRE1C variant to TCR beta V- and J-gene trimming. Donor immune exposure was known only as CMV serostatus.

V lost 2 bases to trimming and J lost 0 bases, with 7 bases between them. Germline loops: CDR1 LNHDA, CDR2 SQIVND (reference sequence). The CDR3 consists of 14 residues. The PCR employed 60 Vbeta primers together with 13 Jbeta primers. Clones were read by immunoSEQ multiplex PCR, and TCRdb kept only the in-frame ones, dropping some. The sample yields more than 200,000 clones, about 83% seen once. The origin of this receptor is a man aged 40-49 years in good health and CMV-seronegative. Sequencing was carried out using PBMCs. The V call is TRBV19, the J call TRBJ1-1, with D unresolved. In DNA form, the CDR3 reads TGTGCCAGTAGTATATCACAGTTGAACACTGAAGCTTTCTTT. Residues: CASSISQLNTEAFF.